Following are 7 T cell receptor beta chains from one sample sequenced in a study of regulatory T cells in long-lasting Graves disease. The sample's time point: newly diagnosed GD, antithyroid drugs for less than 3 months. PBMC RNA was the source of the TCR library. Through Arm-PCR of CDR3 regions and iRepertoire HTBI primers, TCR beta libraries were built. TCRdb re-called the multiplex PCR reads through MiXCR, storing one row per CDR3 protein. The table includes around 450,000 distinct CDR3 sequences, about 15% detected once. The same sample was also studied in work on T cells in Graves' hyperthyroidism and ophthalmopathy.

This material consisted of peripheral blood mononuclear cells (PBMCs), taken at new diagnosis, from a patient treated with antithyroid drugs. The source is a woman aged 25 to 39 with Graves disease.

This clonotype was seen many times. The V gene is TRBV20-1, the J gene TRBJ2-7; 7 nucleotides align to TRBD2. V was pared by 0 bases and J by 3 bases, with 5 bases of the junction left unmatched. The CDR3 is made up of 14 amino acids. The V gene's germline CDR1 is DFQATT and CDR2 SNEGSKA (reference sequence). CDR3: CSARDSGLVYEQYF. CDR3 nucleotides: TGCAGTGCTAGAGATTCCGGACTAGTCTACGAGCAGTACTTC.

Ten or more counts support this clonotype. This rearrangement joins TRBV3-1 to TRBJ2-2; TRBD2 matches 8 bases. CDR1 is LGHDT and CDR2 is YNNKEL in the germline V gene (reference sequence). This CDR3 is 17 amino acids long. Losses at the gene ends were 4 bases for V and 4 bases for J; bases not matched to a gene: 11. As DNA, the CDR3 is TGTGCCAGCAGCCGGGCTCCCACTAGCGGAGCCACCGGGGAGCTGTTTTTT. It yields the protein CASSRAPTSGATGELFF. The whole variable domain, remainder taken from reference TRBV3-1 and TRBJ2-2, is DTAVSQTPKYLVTQMGNDKSIKCEQNLGHDTMYWYKQDSKKFLKIMFSYNNKELIINETVPNRFSPKSPDKAHLNLHINSLELGDSAVYFCASSRAPTSGATGELFFGEGSRLTVL.

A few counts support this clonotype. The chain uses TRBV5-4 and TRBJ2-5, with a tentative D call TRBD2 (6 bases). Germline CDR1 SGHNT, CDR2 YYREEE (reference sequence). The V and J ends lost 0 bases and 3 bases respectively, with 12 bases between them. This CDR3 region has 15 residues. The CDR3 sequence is CASSLAPGGKETQYF. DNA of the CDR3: TGTGCCAGCAGCTTGGCACCCGGAGGGAAAGAGACCCAGTACTTC.

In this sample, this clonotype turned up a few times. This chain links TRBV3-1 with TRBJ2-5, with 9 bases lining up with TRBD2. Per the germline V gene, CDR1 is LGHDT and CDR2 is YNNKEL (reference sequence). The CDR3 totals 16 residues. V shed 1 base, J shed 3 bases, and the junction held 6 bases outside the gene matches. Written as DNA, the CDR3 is TGTGCCAGCAGCCAAGGGGCTAGCGGGACCGAAGAGACCCAGTACTTC. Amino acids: CASSQGASGTEETQYF.

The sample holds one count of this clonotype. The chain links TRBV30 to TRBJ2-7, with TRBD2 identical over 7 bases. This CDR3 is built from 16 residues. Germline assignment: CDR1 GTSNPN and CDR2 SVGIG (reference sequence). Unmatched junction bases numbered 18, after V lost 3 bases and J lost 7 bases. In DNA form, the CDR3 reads TGTGCCTGGAGATCCACCCGGACTAGTTTCAACAATGAGCAGTACTTC. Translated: CAWRSTRTSFNNEQYF.

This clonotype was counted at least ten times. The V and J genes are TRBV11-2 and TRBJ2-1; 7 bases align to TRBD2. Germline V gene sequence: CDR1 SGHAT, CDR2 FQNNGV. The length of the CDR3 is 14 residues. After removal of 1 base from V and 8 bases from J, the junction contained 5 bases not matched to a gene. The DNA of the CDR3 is TGTGCCAGCAGCTTAGTTTTACTAGCGCATGAGCAGTTCTTC. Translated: CASSLVLLAHEQFF.

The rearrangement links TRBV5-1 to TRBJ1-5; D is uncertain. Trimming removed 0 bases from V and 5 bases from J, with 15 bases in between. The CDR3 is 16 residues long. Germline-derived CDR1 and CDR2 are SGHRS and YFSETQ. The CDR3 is CASSLVVSQSDQPQHF. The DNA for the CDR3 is TGCGCCAGCAGCTTGGTTGTCAGCCAGTCAGATCAGCCCCAGCATTTT.